In its sample, the clone carrying this T cell receptor beta chain was seen a few times. What it binds is not known. The record originates from a study of post-analysis software for immune sequencing data. Background on the study: Recorded disease courses covered relapsing-remitting, secondary progressive and progressive-relapsing multiple sclerosis. Some patients had no subtype annotation. Points from the study as a whole: Roughly 5 TRBV segments occurring more often in patients than controls included TRBV5-6, TRBV5-1 and TRBV20-1. Pronounced co-clustering by F measure was evident among identically batched samples.

Each TCR beta cDNA library carried unique molecular identifiers. Roughly 500,000 cDNA molecules were obtained per 1 to 10 million input T cells. MiXCR was run by TCRdb on the PCR reads, yielding one entry per CDR3 protein. The table records under 200,000 distinct CDR3 sequences, 29% of them present only once. V was pared by 2 bases and J by 5 bases, with 7 bases of the junction left unmatched. CDR1 is DFQATT, CDR2 SNEGSKA, per germline (reference sequence). CDR3 length equals 14 residues. The clonotype originates from a girl between 2 and 17 years old with multiple sclerosis. The sequencing sample was made of blood. The chain uses TRBV20-1 and TRBJ1-1, with 8 bases aligning to TRBD1. The CDR3 region is CSARKGQVRTEAFF. CDR3 bases: TGCAGTGCTAGAAAGGGACAGGTTCGTACTGAAGCTTTCTTT.